This entry describes one TCR beta chain. The clone's antigen remains unknown. Base qualities are not provided; no much larger clone lies one nucleotide away. The TCR beta CDR3 regions were amplified from the RNA transcripts. For the first round of RT-PCR on the TCR CDR3, the HTBI primer set was used together with the Qiagen OneStep RT-PCR kit. Libraries were constructed in a second round of multiplex PCR, after which size selection and purification were carried out. Sequencing of the libraries was done on an Illumina HiSeq2000 using paired-end 100 bp reads. Concerning the study's data processing: SOAPnuke was used to process the raw data, with reads discarded if the reads contained adapters or uncalled bases, had a mean Phred below 15, or lacked an exact constant-primer or identifier match. High-quality paired reads were merged using COPE v1.2.5, and each unique nucleotide sequence was defined as a clonotype. Clonotypes were aligned to IMGT TRBV, TRBD and TRBJ reference segments using MiTCR v1.1. The analysis included only V-J combinations with a frequency above 0.0001, which together covered roughly 99% of the repertoires. The TCS score was defined as F50 (clonal expansion) divided by E x V (chaos), with BLOSUM62-based TCRdist calculated between CDR3 peptides within each V-J. Welch's t-statistics and random forest reduced fewer than 550 V-J features to 10 to 15, which were used in a naive Bayes classifier (R e1071). The public reads were reprocessed in TCRdb via fastp at Q25 and MiXCR, keeping in-frame beta chains. Every CDR3 protein is listed once, alongside the most common genes and DNA of its rows. TCRdb's processing, not the authors' own work, is the source of the V and J calls. The sample has approximately 400,000 distinct CDR3 sequences on record, about 14% of them singletons. The ten largest clones add up to about 20% of the sample.

Ophthalmopathy patients had moderately to severely active disease, with a Clinical Activity Score of 3 or more, a NOSPECS grade of 4 or more, and a disease duration of less than 3 months. Exclusion was applied to patients with uncontrolled infections, other autoimmune diseases, pregnancy or lactation. Clinical symptoms, serum thyroxine and TRAb, thyroid ultrasound, and orbital computed tomography formed the basis for the diagnoses. PBMCs were isolated from roughly 10 ml of fresh peripheral blood by Ficoll-Paque density gradient centrifugation. Total RNA was extracted using Trizol reagent, and RNA quality was assessed on an Agilent 2100 Bioanalyzer. This sample was included in a study of T cells in Graves' hyperthyroidism and ophthalmopathy (dated by TCRdb to between 2018 and 2021). At the level of the whole study: Peripheral blood samples were taken at initial diagnosis, before any treatment was given. TCR V-J signatures able to tell the groups apart were searched for in a discovery cohort of some 97 patients, of whom about 40 had Graves' ophthalmopathy and 57 had stable Graves' hyperthyroidism. Prospective prediction of ophthalmopathy was tested in an independent validation cohort consisting of 18 hyperthyroidism patients and 15 or so patients who later progressed to ophthalmopathy. The 100 discovery patients were randomly split 7:3 into training and test sets. In more than 5 Graves' hyperthyroidism patients, the study also compared T-cell repertoires from thyroid tissue with T-cell repertoires from blood. After blood sampling, hyperthyroidism patients were treated with methimazole at a starting dose of 30 mg daily, and ophthalmopathy patients were treated with high-dose intravenous methylprednisolone. The paper reports TCR Vbeta CDR3 sequencing of some 140 peripheral blood samples: under 45 ophthalmopathy, roughly 80 hyperthyroidism and around 17 progressor patients.

Beyond this particular receptor, the publication reports: Ophthalmopathy was separated from stable hyperthyroidism by a 13 V-J signature model, with 87.88% sensitivity and 81% to 82% specificity obtained in cross-validation and 80%/75% obtained in testing. Most expanded thyroid clonotypes (frequency above 0.001) were also detected in blood, a finding suggesting that blood repertoires may reflect thyroid immune responses. No statistical method was used to set the sample size in advance, and investigators knew the group allocation. In validation, the model predicted progression to ophthalmopathy with 65% to 71% sensitivity and about 72% specificity, a median of around 6.6 months before onset.

There are 13 amino acids in the CDR3, from cysteine to phenylalanine inclusive. The CDR3 DNA has 39 bases and is translated from base 1. Trimmed from V: 6 bases; trimmed from J: 0 bases; junction bases lacking a gene match: 1. Via the germline V gene, CDR1 is SGHRS and CDR2 YFSETQ. Sequenced input: blood. The sequence links TRBV5-1 to TRBJ2-3; 7 bases in the middle match TRBD2. The source of this sequence is a woman in her thirties with Graves' ophthalmopathy. Read as DNA, the sequence is TGCGCCAGCATCGGGGGGAGCACAGATACGCAGTATTTT. Its protein reads: CASIGGSTDTQYF.